This is a list of T cell receptor beta chains from one sample in a study of shared clonotypes between healthy human individuals. Using immunoSEQ multiplex PCR, the repertoire was profiled, and TCRdb retains in-frame clones only, with some absent. The table lists roughly 2,500,000 clones, 90% to 95% of them singletons. Sequenced: naive CD4+ T cells from PBMCs. Receptors were obtained from a man younger than 35 in good health. Some clones in this sample may be carry-over from other donors' samples. Both conserved end residues are part of each CDR3. Each record gives: V gene, D gene, clone size, J gene, CDR3 protein, CDR3 DNA. D genes are given only for firm matches. Only some rows state a clone size, as once, few, many or a class for expanded clones.

TRBV19	TRBD2	once	TRBJ2-3	CASSIGLGSGSADTQYF	TGTGCCAGTAGTATAGGCCTGGGTAGCGGGAGTGCAGATACGCAGTATTTT
TRBV4-2	-	-	TRBJ2-2	CASSPNSGRNTGELFF	TGTGCCAGCAGCCCCAATAGTGGGAGGAACACCGGGGAGCTGTTTTTT
TRBV15	-	-	TRBJ1-5	CATSRDRGQPQHF	TGTGCCACCAGCAGAGATCGGGGCCAGCCCCAGCATTTT
TRBV27	TRBD1	-	TRBJ2-7	CASSKPGTGQEQYF	TGTGCCAGCAGTAAACCCGGGACAGGGCAGGAGCAGTACTTC
TRBV6-6	-	-	TRBJ2-5	CASRLDVETQYF	TGTGCCAGCAGACTAGACGTCGAGACCCAGTACTTC
TRBV9	TRBD1	-	TRBJ1-2	CASSVEESGQGNNYGYTF	TGTGCCAGCAGCGTAGAAGAATCCGGACAGGGGAATAACTATGGCTACACCTTC
TRBV28	-	few	TRBJ1-1	CASRRQVNTEAFF	TGTGCCAGCCGAAGGCAGGTAAACACTGAAGCTTTCTTT
TRBV15	-	-	TRBJ1-1	CATSKDPAVNTEAFF	TGTGCCACCAGCAAGGACCCCGCGGTGAACACTGAAGCTTTCTTT
TRBV19	-	-	TRBJ2-1	CASSGRRAGNYNEQFF	TGTGCCAGTAGTGGTCGTCGGGCTGGGAACTACAATGAGCAGTTCTTC
TRBV18	-	-	TRBJ2-7	CASSPTSDSGEQYF	TGTGCCAGCTCGCCGACTAGTGACTCGGGCGAGCAGTACTTC
TRBV7-9	-	once	TRBJ2-7	CASSLRGEQYF	TGTGCCAGCAGCTTACGTGGGGAGCAGTACTTC
TRBV6-5	-	-	TRBJ1-1	CASSYRARVNTEAFF	TGTGCCAGCAGTTATCGGGCACGGGTGAACACTGAAGCTTTCTTT
TRBV2	-	-	TRBJ2-3	CASTGSRGTDTQYF	TGTGCCAGCACCGGATCCCGTGGCACAGATACGCAGTATTTT
TRBV7-2	TRBD1	-	TRBJ1-1	CASSLLRDRGWLNTEAFF	TGTGCCAGCAGCTTGCTCCGGGACAGGGGGTGGTTGAACACTGAAGCTTTCTTT
TRBV2	-	-	TRBJ2-5	CASSAAAQYF	TGTGCCAGCAGTGCGGCGGCCCAGTACTTC
TRBV7-2	TRBD2	-	TRBJ2-2	CASNPRGREGGGELFF	TGTGCCAGCAACCCTCGGGGGCGGGAGGGCGGCGGGGAGCTGTTTTTT
TRBV7-2	-	-	TRBJ1-2	CASSRNYPNGYTF	TGTGCCAGCAGCCGCAACTACCCTAATGGCTACACCTTC
TRBV29-1	-	-	TRBJ2-1	CSVHPQGSDEQFF	TGCAGCGTTCACCCCCAGGGGAGCGATGAGCAGTTCTTC
TRBV27	TRBD1	-	TRBJ1-5	CASSPGQHSNQPQHF	TGTGCCAGCAGCCCGGGACAGCATAGCAATCAGCCCCAGCATTTT
TRBV4-2	-	-	TRBJ2-2	CASSQDRTDTGELFF	TGTGCCAGCAGCCAAGATCGGACTGACACCGGGGAGCTGTTTTTT
TRBV7-2	-	-	TRBJ2-1	CASSLVPDNEQFF	TGTGCCAGCAGCTTAGTTCCGGACAATGAGCAGTTCTTC
TRBV18	-	-	TRBJ1-4	CASSQDINEKLFF	TGTGCCAGCTCGCAGGATATTAATGAAAAACTGTTTTTT
TRBV10-3	-	-	TRBJ2-3	CATRASGPSTDTQYF	TGTGCCACCCGGGCAAGCGGGCCTAGCACAGATACGCAGTATTTT
TRBV2	TRBD1	-	TRBJ2-7	CASRPGQGPILYEQYF	TGTGCCAGCAGACCGGGACAGGGGCCGATATTGTACGAGCAGTACTTC
TRBV5-1	-	-	TRBJ1-1	CASSLGQEDNTEAFF	TGCGCCAGCAGCTTGGGGCAGGAGGATAACACTGAAGCTTTCTTT
TRBV18	TRBD2	-	TRBJ2-2	CASSPSQREAGELFF	TGTGCCAGCTCACCATCTCAGCGGGAGGCCGGGGAGCTGTTTTTT
TRBV18	-	-	TRBJ2-5	CASSPQGGGETQYF	TGTGCCAGCTCACCACAGGGTGGCGGGGAGACCCAGTACTTC
TRBV5-1	TRBD2	-	TRBJ2-7	CASSLEGGRGRAYNEQYF	TGCGCCAGCAGCTTGGAAGGTGGTCGCGGGAGGGCCTACAACGAGCAGTACTTC
TRBV28	-	-	TRBJ2-2	CASGGHLKNTGELFF	TGTGCCAGCGGTGGACACCTCAAGAACACCGGGGAGCTGTTTTTT
TRBV7-3	TRBD1	-	TRBJ2-1	CASSRGTGFNEQFF	TGTGCCAGCAGCCGGGGGACAGGTTTCAATGAGCAGTTCTTC
TRBV14	TRBD1	once	TRBJ1-2	CASSLQGAPRYGYTF	TGTGCCAGCAGCCTGCAGGGGGCCCCCCGCTATGGCTACACCTTC
TRBV5-4	TRBD2	-	TRBJ2-7	CASSPSGGSYEQYF	TGTGCCAGCAGCCCCAGCGGGGGGTCCTACGAGCAGTACTTC
TRBV5-1	-	-	TRBJ2-2	CASSSEGHTGELFF	TGCGCCAGCAGCTCTGAGGGCCACACCGGGGAGCTGTTTTTT
TRBV18	-	-	TRBJ2-3	CASSYTWASTDTQYF	TGTGCCAGCTCCTATACTTGGGCTAGCACAGATACGCAGTATTTT
TRBV7-9	-	-	TRBJ1-1	CASSSWDGGLNTEAFF	TGTGCCAGCAGCTCATGGGACGGTGGGTTGAACACTGAAGCTTTCTTT
TRBV6-5	TRBD2	-	TRBJ2-7	CASSPSGGRYEQYF	TGTGCCAGCAGTCCCTCGGGAGGGAGGTACGAGCAGTACTTC
TRBV19	TRBD2	-	TRBJ2-7	CASSIRWASGSHEQYF	TGTGCCAGTAGTATTAGGTGGGCTAGCGGGAGCCACGAGCAGTACTTC
TRBV12-5	TRBD1	-	TRBJ1-3	CASGTGNGNTIYF	TGTGCTAGTGGGACAGGGAATGGAAACACCATATATTTT
TRBV29-1	-	-	TRBJ2-4	CSGEFSDADIQYF	TGCAGCGGAGAGTTTTCTGACGCGGACATTCAGTACTTC
TRBV7-9	-	-	TRBJ2-2	CASSPRQANTGELFF	TGTGCCAGCAGCCCCCGACAGGCGAACACCGGGGAGCTGTTTTTT
TRBV7-9	TRBD2	-	TRBJ2-5	CASRLAGAETQYF	TGTGCCAGCAGGCTAGCGGGAGCAGAGACCCAGTACTTC
TRBV27	-	-	TRBJ1-4	CASSLIWQTNEKLFF	TGTGCCAGCAGTTTGATTTGGCAGACGAATGAAAAACTGTTTTTT
TRBV6-5	-	-	TRBJ1-3	CAIRGPISGNTIYF	TGTGCCATACGGGGGCCGATCTCTGGAAACACCATATATTTT
TRBV28	TRBD1	once	TRBJ1-5	CASRPGQLTGPQHF	TGTGCCAGCAGGCCGGGACAGCTCACTGGGCCCCAGCATTTT
TRBV14	-	-	TRBJ2-3	CASSLRTDTQYF	TGTGCCAGCAGCCTACGCACAGATACGCAGTATTTT
TRBV18	TRBD1	-	TRBJ2-1	CASSSDRGAGEQFF	TGTGCCAGCTCATCGGACAGGGGGGCTGGTGAGCAGTTCTTC
TRBV5-6	-	-	TRBJ2-1	CASRFNRAPPYNEQFF	TGTGCCAGCAGATTTAACCGGGCCCCTCCTTACAATGAGCAGTTCTTC
TRBV5-4	-	-	TRBJ2-7	CASSLELGEQYF	TGTGCCAGCAGCTTGGAGTTGGGGGAGCAGTACTTC
TRBV2	-	-	TRBJ1-5	CASLRDSNQPQHF	TGTGCCAGCCTCCGGGACAGCAATCAGCCCCAGCATTTT
TRBV18	TRBD1	-	TRBJ2-1	CASSPGTGLNEQFF	TGTGCCAGCTCACCGGGGACAGGGCTCAATGAGCAGTTCTTC
TRBV2	-	-	TRBJ1-4	CASSGQARGNEKLFF	TGTGCCAGCAGTGGGCAGGCCCGGGGTAATGAAAAACTGTTTTTT
TRBV29-1	-	once	TRBJ2-1	CTVNGPSLPSNEQFF	TGCACCGTTAACGGTCCCAGTCTCCCTTCCAATGAGCAGTTCTTC
TRBV9	-	-	TRBJ1-2	CASSVDQGAYGYTF	TGTGCCAGCAGCGTAGACCAGGGTGCCTATGGCTACACCTTC
TRBV27	TRBD1	-	TRBJ2-1	CASSPWTGTRNNEQFF	TGTGCCAGCAGTCCCTGGACAGGGACGAGGAACAATGAGCAGTTCTTC
TRBV6-5	-	-	TRBJ1-1	CASSYSQAYRVSEAFF	TGTGCCAGCAGTTACTCACAGGCCTACAGGGTATCTGAAGCTTTCTTT
TRBV5-1	TRBD2	-	TRBJ2-7	CASSLVGGSSYEQYF	TGCGCCAGCAGCTTGGTCGGCGGGAGCTCCTACGAGCAGTACTTC
TRBV7-3	TRBD2	-	TRBJ2-1	CASSYNLAGVSGEQFF	TGTGCCAGCAGCTACAATTTAGCGGGAGTCTCGGGTGAGCAGTTCTTC